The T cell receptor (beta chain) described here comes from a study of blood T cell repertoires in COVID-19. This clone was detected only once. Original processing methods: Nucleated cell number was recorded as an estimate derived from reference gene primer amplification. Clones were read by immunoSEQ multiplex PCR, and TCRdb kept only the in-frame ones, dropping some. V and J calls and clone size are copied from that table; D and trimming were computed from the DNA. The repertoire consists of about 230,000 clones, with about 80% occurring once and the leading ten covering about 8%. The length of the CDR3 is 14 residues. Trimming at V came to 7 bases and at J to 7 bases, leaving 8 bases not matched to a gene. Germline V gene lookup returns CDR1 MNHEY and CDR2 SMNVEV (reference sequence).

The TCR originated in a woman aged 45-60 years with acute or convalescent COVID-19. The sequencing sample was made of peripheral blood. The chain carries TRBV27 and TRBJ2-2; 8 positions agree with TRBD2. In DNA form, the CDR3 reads TGTGCCAGCAAGTCGGGGGGGCAGGGCGGGGAGCTGTTTTTT. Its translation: CASKSGGQGGELFF.